This T cell receptor (beta chain) was obtained from a study of cytomegalovirus exposure and HLA in healthy donors. Overall study findings and caveats: Compared with the roughly 700-donor mean, an Asian-associated ancestry cluster reportedly had fewer N-insertions, according to a later analysis. Many donors shared some public TCRs, even though most TCR sequences were rare. Common viral pathogens seemed, in a later analysis, to connect with several of the most significant clusters.

In regard to this clone: As yet, its antigen is unknown.

Germline lookup yields CDR1 SEHNR and CDR2 FQNEAQ (reference sequence). The CDR3 spans 14 residues. J gave up 4 bases and V 2 bases, and 3 bases lay outside the gene matches. The PCR was carried out with 60 Vbeta primers and 13 Jbeta primers. Using immunoSEQ multiplex PCR, the repertoire was profiled, and TCRdb retains in-frame clones only, with some absent. The record lists about 58,000 clones, of which the ten most abundant hold over 2%. The sample consisted of PBMCs. This chain connects TRBV7-9 to TRBJ1-1, with 8 bases fitting TRBD1. The sequence came from a woman aged 18-29 years in good health and CMV-seronegative. The CDR3 coding sequence is TGTGCCAGCAGCTTACGGACAGGGCTCACTGAAGCTTTCTTT. Protein: CASSLRTGLTEAFF.